This entry features one TCR beta chain sequence. Its antigen is as yet unknown. This sample is drawn from a study of shared clonotypes between healthy human individuals. Overall study findings and caveats: Sharing across four donors was seen in around 5% of naive CD4 clonotypes.

CD45RO-negative, CCR7-positively selected cells formed the naive CD8 fraction, excluding terminally differentiated effector memory CD45RA+ cells. Germline V gene sequence: CDR1 SGDLS, CDR2 YYNGEE. The CDR3 covers 14 residues. Unmatched junction bases numbered 6, after V lost 4 bases and J lost 4 bases. Data came from immunoSEQ multiplex PCR; TCRdb stores just in-frame clones and leaves some out. The sample has about 2 million clones, about 95% seen once. V is TRBV9 and J is TRBJ2-5; 8 bases align to TRBD2. The sample consisted of naive CD8+ T cells sorted from blood. The sequence came from a man aged 18-30 years in good health. CDR3 nucleotide sequence: TGTGCCAGCAGCCCGACTAGCGCCGGAGAGACCCAGTACTTC. Translating gives CASSPTSAGETQYF.